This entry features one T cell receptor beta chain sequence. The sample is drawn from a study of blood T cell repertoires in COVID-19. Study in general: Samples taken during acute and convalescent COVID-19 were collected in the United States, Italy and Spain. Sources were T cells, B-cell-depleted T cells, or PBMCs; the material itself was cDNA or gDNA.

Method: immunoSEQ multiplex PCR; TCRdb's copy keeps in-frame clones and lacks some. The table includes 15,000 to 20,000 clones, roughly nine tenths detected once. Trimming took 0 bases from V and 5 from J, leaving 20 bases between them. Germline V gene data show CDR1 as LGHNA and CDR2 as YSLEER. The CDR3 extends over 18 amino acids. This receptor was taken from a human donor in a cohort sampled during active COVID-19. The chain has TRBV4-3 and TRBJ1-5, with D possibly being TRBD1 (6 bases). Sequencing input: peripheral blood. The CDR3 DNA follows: TGCGCCAGCAGCCAAGATCGGGCAGGGGAGGGATGGTATCAGCCCCAGCATTTT. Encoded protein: CASSQDRAGEGWYQPQHF.